This TCR beta chain was captured in a study of technical replicates of blood from several donors. The CDR3 has 13 residues. V was cut by 3 bases and J by 0 bases, with 6 bases left in between. The germline CDR1 and CDR2 sequences are MNHEY and SMNVEV (reference sequence). The protocol was immunoSEQ multiplex PCR, while the TCRdb copy is restricted to in-frame clones and leaves out a portion. The sample has 70,000 to 80,000 clones, 92% seen once; the top ten hold 0.42%. The sequencing input was T cells isolated from PBMCs. The sequence was collected from a human donor in good health. The rearrangement links TRBV27 to TRBJ2-7; D uncertain. CDR3 loop: CASSFHISYEQYF. Written as DNA, the CDR3 is TGTGCCAGCAGTTTTCACATCTCCTACGAGCAGTACTTC.